In this sample, the clone carrying this TCR beta chain turned up a few times. A single record per CDR3 protein comes from TCRdb applying MiXCR to the 5' RACE reads. The sample has about 150,000 distinct CDR3 sequences; under 30% are singletons. The data were taken from a study of T-cell memory formation after mild COVID-19. Sequencing was performed on PBMCs or a T cell subset sorted from them (not recorded which). This TCR was sampled from an adult woman who had mild COVID-19 (a few samples of this study predate the infection). Cell type and time point are not known.

CDR3 residues: CASIKVGQETQYF. In DNA, the CDR3 is TGTGCCAGCATAAAGGTGGGGCAAGAGACCCAGTACTTC. This chain links TRBV2 with TRBJ2-5; D uncertain. This CDR3 is built from 13 residues. Germline assignment: CDR1 SNHLY and CDR2 FYNNEI. Trimming pared 7 bases from V and 2 bases from J, leaving 11 bases between.